The 3 T cell receptor beta chains given below trace back to one sample, sequenced in a study of OX40 agonist ivuxolimab in advanced cancers. Clones were read by immunoSEQ multiplex PCR, and TCRdb kept only the in-frame ones, dropping some. The data show some 84,000 clones, 89% seen once. This sample comprised CD4+ or CD8+ T cells sorted from blood, obtained in a trial of the OX40 agonist ivuxolimab. The receptor source for this set is an adult with an advanced solid tumor such as melanoma, head and neck, liver or kidney cancer.

This sequence joins TRBV5-4 and TRBJ1-2, with D perhaps TRBD1 (6 bases). The CDR3 runs to 14 residues. Germline loops: CDR1 SGHNT, CDR2 YYREEE (reference sequence). Trimming shortened V by 1 base and J by 4 bases, and 11 bases separated the two germline ends. CDR3 nucleotide sequence: TGTGCCAGCAGCTTGTCAGGGGCGTTCTATGGCTACACCTTC. This gives the protein CASSLSGAFYGYTF.

This chain connects TRBV6-1 to TRBJ1-4; the D is unclear. CDR1 and CDR2 (germline): MNHNS, SASEGT. CDR3 length equals 17 residues. Trimming removed 1 base at V and 3 bases at J, with 15 bases between. In DNA form, the CDR3 reads TGTGCCAGCAGTGAAGAGGCGGGGAGAAGGGCTAATGAAAAACTGTTTTTT. Protein sequence: CASSEEAGRRANEKLFF.

V is TRBV7-2 and J is TRBJ1-2; TRBD1 matches at 7 bases. V gave up 5 bases and J gave up 4 bases; unmatched junction bases: 4. This CDR3 contains 13 residues. The germline V gene has CDR1 SGHTA and CDR2 FQGNSA. The CDR3 region has the DNA TGTGCCAGCAGCCCACGACAGGGCTATGGCTACACCTTC. The encoded protein is CASSPRQGYGYTF.